A single sample is the source of the 5 T cell receptor beta chains below, sequenced in a study of early T cells in non-severe SARS-CoV-2 infection. TCRdb re-called the 5' RACE reads through MiXCR, storing one row per CDR3 protein. The data contain 90,000 to 120,000 distinct CDR3 sequences, about 12% of them singletons. The sequenced sample consisted of whole blood. The source is an adult who was a healthcare worker with PCR-confirmed SARS-CoV-2 infection or an uninfected control (not recorded which).

This clonotype was detected only a few times. This CDR3 reads CASRGPGERYGYTF. The CDR3 DNA sequence: TGTGCCAGCAGGGGCCCGGGAGAGCGTTATGGCTACACCTTC. This rearrangement joins TRBV11-3 to TRBJ1-2; no firm D call. The CDR3 consists of 14 residues. V lost 6 bases and J lost 5, with 16 bases in between. Germline V gene data show CDR1 as SGHNT and CDR2 as YENEEA. Full variable domain (rest looked up from reference TRBV11-3 and TRBJ1-2): EAGVVQSPRYKIIEKKQPVAFWCNPISGHNTLYWYLQNLGQGPELLIRYENEEAVDDSQLPKDRFSAERLKGVDSTLKIQPAELGDSAVYLCASRGPGERYGYTFGSGTRLTVV.

This clonotype was recorded many times. V is TRBV6-5 and J is TRBJ2-1; D is unclear. With 6 bases removed from V and 6 bases from J, the gap between germline ends came to 12 bases. The CDR3 sequence is 13 residues long. The V gene's germline CDR1 is MNHEY and CDR2 SVGAGI. The CDR3 reads CASSYGRRNEQFF. CDR3 nucleotides: TGTGCCAGCAGCTACGGCAGGCGCAATGAGCAGTTCTTC.

This clonotype has at least ten counts. This chain links TRBV28 with TRBJ1-2; D ambiguous. There are 15 residues in the CDR3. The ends were cut back, 4 bases at V and 2 bases at J, with 14 bases in the middle. The germline gives CDR1 MDHEN, CDR2 SYDVKM. CDR3 protein: CASSSLFQINYGYTF. The CDR3 DNA reads TGTGCCAGCAGTTCTTTGTTCCAGATAAACTATGGCTACACCTTC.

A few counts support this clonotype. This rearrangement joins TRBV3-1 to TRBJ1-6; TRBD1 might be the D (6 bases). CDR3 length equals 16 residues. V was shortened by 2 bases and J by 10 bases, with 18 bases between the two germline ends. The germline V gene encodes CDR1 LGHDT and CDR2 YNNKEL (reference sequence). The chain's CDR3 is CASSQLGGPTASPLHF. The CDR3 DNA follows: TGTGCCAGCAGCCAATTGGGGGGGCCCACGGCGTCACCCCTCCACTTT.

This clonotype was observed a few times. The CDR3 sequence is CASSEVGETQYF. CDR3 DNA: TGCGCCAGCAGTGAGGTAGGAGAGACCCAGTACTTC. The V gene is TRBV10-2, the J gene TRBJ2-5; D gene ambiguous. The CDR3 extends over 12 amino acids. V lost 2 bases and J lost 4, with 5 bases in between. Germline V gives CDR1 WSHSY, CDR2 SAAADI.